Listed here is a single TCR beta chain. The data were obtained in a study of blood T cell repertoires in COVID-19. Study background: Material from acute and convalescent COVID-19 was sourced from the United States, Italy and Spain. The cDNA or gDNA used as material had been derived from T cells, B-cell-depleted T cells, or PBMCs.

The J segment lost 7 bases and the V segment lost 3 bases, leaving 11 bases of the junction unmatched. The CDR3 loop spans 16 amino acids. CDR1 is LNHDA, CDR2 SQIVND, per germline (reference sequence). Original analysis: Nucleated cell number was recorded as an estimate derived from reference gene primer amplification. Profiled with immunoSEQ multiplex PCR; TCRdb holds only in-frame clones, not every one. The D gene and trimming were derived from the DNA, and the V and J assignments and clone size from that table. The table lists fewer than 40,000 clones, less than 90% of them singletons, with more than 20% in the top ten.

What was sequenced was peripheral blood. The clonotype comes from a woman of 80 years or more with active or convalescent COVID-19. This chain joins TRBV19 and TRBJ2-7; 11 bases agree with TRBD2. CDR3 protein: CASSIFWLAGGEEQYF. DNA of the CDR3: TGTGCCAGTAGTATCTTTTGGCTAGCGGGGGGCGAAGAGCAGTACTTC.